The TCR beta chain under discussion was sequenced for a study of blood T cell repertoires in COVID-19. As processed by the authors: Nucleated cell counts were estimated from reference gene primer amplification. Data came from immunoSEQ multiplex PCR; TCRdb stores just in-frame clones and leaves some out. That table gives V, J and clone size, and the DNA gave D and trimming. This sample has around 79,000 clones; 88% occur once, and the top ten carry about 8.2%. From germline, CDR1 is SGHKS and CDR2 YYEKEE (reference sequence). V was pared by 4 bases and J by 8 bases, with 12 bases of the junction left unmatched. The CDR3 covers 16 residues.

This receptor was identified in a human donor in a cohort sampled during active COVID-19. The sample comprised peripheral blood. This sequence joins TRBV5-5 and TRBJ1-3; TRBD1 matches 10 bases. In DNA, the CDR3 is TGTGCCAGCAGCCTGGGGACAGGGGTAATCGGGTACACCATATATTTT. Its translation: CASSLGTGVIGYTIYF.